This TCR beta chain was found in a study of vaccination effects on CD4 cells after COVID-19. TCRdb's table, derived via immunoSEQ multiplex PCR, lists solely in-frame clones and lacks some. The profile covers 28,000 or so clones, with 72% appearing a single time and about 11% taken by the ten largest. After expansion with viral peptide pools in the ViraFEST assay, antigen-specific CD4+ T cells were sequenced. CD4+ T cells were isolated after around ten days of culture. The study found no prior SARS-CoV-2 infection in the vaccine recipients, who tested negative for nucleocapsid antibodies. Every well got around 2 million PBMC, which were grown with around 10 IU/ml IL-2 and about 9.5 ug/ml peptides. Cultures had half their medium replaced with IL-2 medium on days 3 and 7. Worth noting for this clone: The antigen is not known.

Sequencing used CD4+ T cells from PBMCs cultured with SARS-CoV-2 spike peptides, obtained before COVID-19 vaccination. This receptor was identified in a human donor who received a COVID-19 vaccine.

CDR3 coding DNA: TGTGCCAGCTCACCAAGGGACACTTTAGAGTCGGCTTTCTTT. Protein sequence: CASSPRDTLESAFF. The V call is TRBV18, the J call TRBJ1-1, with a possible D match to TRBD1 (6 bases). From germline, CDR1 is KGHSH and CDR2 LQKENI. V was trimmed by 2 bases and J by 11 bases, leaving 18 bases between them. The CDR3 extends over 14 amino acids.